Following are 8 T cell receptor beta chains from one sample sequenced in a study of OX40 agonist ivuxolimab in advanced cancers. The library relied on the immunoSEQ multiplex PCR assay. The source is immuneACCESS, and TCRdb retained only in-frame sequences with V and J called. Part of the clones is not carried over; for the studies checked, unresolved V genes explain less than half of this, and the remainder is unexplained. The table for this sample lists tens of thousands of clones; approximately 85% of them were counted only once. Jointly, the top ten make up under 20% of the sample. The sequencing used CD4+ or CD8+ T cells sorted from blood, collected in a trial of the OX40 agonist ivuxolimab. These receptors were taken from an adult with an advanced solid tumor such as melanoma, head and neck, liver or kidney cancer.

V usage is TRBV18 and J usage is TRBJ1-4; D is uncertain. CDR1 and CDR2 (germline): KGHSH, LQKENI. The V and J ends lost 1 base and 6 bases respectively, with 6 bases between them. The CDR3 totals 13 residues. In nucleotides, the CDR3 is TGTGCCAGCTCACCACAGAGGGATGAAAAACTGTTTTTT. Translated: CASSPQRDEKLFF.

This chain uses TRBV7-9 with TRBJ1-2, with a weak D call TRBD1 (5 bases). In germline, CDR1 is SEHNR, CDR2 FQNEAQ (reference sequence). The CDR3 sequence is 12 residues long. V shed 5 bases and J shed 6 bases, with 10 bases lying between them. Written as DNA, the CDR3 is TGTGCCAGCAGCCCCCGGGGGGATGGCTACACCTTC. Translating it yields CASSPRGDGYTF.

V usage is TRBV19 and J usage is TRBJ2-7; a possible D gene is TRBD1 (5 bases). Germline values: CDR1 LNHDA, CDR2 SQIVND (reference sequence). Trimming took 7 bases from V and 3 from J, leaving 13 bases between them. The CDR3 extends over 13 amino acids. CDR3 sequence: CASNGASSYEQYF. In nucleotides, the CDR3 is TGTGCCAGTAATGGGGCGTCCAGCTACGAGCAGTACTTC.

V usage is TRBV18 and J usage is TRBJ1-2; no reliable D call. Germline V CDR1 and CDR2: KGHSH, LQKENI. Trimming cost V 3 bases and J 4 bases, with 15 bases left between them. The CDR3 spans 15 residues. The CDR3 protein is CASSPGQDRGYGYTF. The CDR3 DNA sequence: TGTGCCAGCTCACCGGGTCAGGATCGCGGCTATGGCTACACCTTC. Based on the CDR3 plus reference TRBV18 and TRBJ1-2, the full variable domain is NAGVMQNPRHLVRRRGQEARLRCSPMKGHSHVYWYRQLPEEGLKFMVYLQKENIIDESGMPKERFSAEFPKEGPSILRIQQVVRGDSAAYFCASSPGQDRGYGYTFGSGTRLTVV.

The V call is TRBV29-1, the J call TRBJ2-1, with D perhaps assigned TRBD1 or TRBD2 (5 bases each). This CDR3 spans 15 amino acids. V lost 1 base, J lost 0 bases, and 10 bases lay in between. CDR1 and CDR2 from the germline V gene are SQVTM and ANQGSEA. This chain's CDR3 is CSVEGDQSSYNEQFF. CDR3 bases: TGCAGCGTTGAAGGGGACCAAAGCTCCTACAATGAGCAGTTCTTC.

To note about this clone: One end of the junction does not line up with germline, which may come from a read error. CDR3 nucleotide sequence: TGTGCTAGCAGCCCTCAGGGTTCCTCCTACGAGCAGTACTTC. Translation gives CASSPQGSSYEQYF. The V call is TRBV7-7, the J call TRBJ2-7; the D gene is possibly TRBD1 (5 bases). Germline V CDR1 and CDR2: SSHAT, FNYEAQ (reference sequence). The CDR3 consists of 14 residues.

The chain recombines TRBV28 with TRBJ1-5; 7 bases match TRBD1. This CDR3 region has 14 residues. Germline CDR1 reads MDHEN; CDR2 reads SYDVKM. V shed 5 bases, J shed 9 bases, and the junction held 10 bases outside the gene matches. The CDR3 region is CASSKGQLVVPQHF. The CDR3, as DNA: TGTGCCAGCAGTAAGGGACAGCTTGTAGTGCCCCAGCATTTT.

The chain combines TRBV15 with TRBJ1-2, with TRBD1 matching 7 bases. Trimming took 3 bases from V and 4 from J; bases not matched to a gene: 8. Looked up from germline, CDR1 is LNHNV and CDR2 is YYDKDF (reference sequence). The CDR3 has 15 amino acids. CDR3 sequence: CATSSRQGPTYGYTF. DNA for the CDR3: TGTGCCACCAGCAGCCGACAGGGCCCAACCTATGGCTACACCTTC.